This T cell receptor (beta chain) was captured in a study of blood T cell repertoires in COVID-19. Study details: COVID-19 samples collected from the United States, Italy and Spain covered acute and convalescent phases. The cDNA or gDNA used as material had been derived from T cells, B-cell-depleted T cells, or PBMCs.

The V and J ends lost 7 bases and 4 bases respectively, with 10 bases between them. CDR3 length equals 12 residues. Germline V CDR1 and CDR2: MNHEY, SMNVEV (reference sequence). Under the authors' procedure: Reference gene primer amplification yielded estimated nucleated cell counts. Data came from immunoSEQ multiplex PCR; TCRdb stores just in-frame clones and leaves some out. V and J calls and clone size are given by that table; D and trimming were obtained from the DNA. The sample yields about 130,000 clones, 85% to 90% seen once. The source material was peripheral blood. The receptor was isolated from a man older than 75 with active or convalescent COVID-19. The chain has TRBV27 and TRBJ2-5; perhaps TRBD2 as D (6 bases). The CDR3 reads CASKRRGETQYF. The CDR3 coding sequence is TGTGCCAGCAAGAGGCGGGGAGAGACCCAGTACTTC.